The text below deals with one TCR beta chain. Its antigen is currently unknown. cDNA encoding TCRalpha and TCRbeta underwent two nested PCRs of roughly 17 and 9 cycles, each of which was followed by bead purification. TCRdb reanalyzed the 5' RACE reads, giving one entry per CDR3 protein sequence and no DNA. The sample's table shows hundreds of thousands of distinct CDR3 sequences. The data derive from a study of monozygotic twins with inflammatory bowel disease. Findings and caveats of the study: Findings did not support one strong IBD-associated signal or clonotype.

The germline V gene has CDR1 MDHEN and CDR2 SYDVKM. The CDR3 runs 11 residues. Material for sequencing was blood. This receptor was taken from a human donor with ulcerative colitis or Crohn's disease, or a healthy co-twin of an affected twin (not recorded which). V usage is TRBV28 and J usage is TRBJ2-3. The chain's CDR3 is CASSLRDTQYF.